This is a list of T cell receptor beta chains from one sample in a study of T cells in Graves' hyperthyroidism and ophthalmopathy. One entry per CDR3 protein, called by TCRdb with MiXCR from the multiplex PCR reads. The profile shows roughly 160,000 distinct CDR3 sequences, just under 9.5% of them singletons. The sample taken for sequencing was blood. These receptors were taken from a woman younger than 30 with Graves' hyperthyroidism that later progressed to Graves' ophthalmopathy. CDR3s include the opening cysteine and the closing phenylalanine or tryptophan. The D gene is left open where the match is weak. Size values are once, few and many counts, or a class for expanded clones, and some rows have none.

V gene	clone size	D gene	J gene	CDR3 protein	CDR3 DNA
TRBV30	many	TRBD1	TRBJ2-7	CAWRQGGEQYF	TGTGCCTGGCGACAGGGGGGCGAGCAGTACTTC
TRBV18	many	TRBD2	TRBJ2-3	CASSPRSGTVGDTQYF	TGTGCCAGCTCACCACGTAGCGGGACCGTGGGAGATACGCAGTATTTT
TRBV9	few	TRBD2	TRBJ2-2	CASSVGAGETGELFF	TGTGCCAGCAGCGTAGGAGCGGGGGAAACCGGGGAGCTGTTTTTT
TRBV28	many	NA	TRBJ2-1	CASGRDSPHEQFF	TGTGCCAGCGGTCGGGACTCCCCCCATGAGCAGTTCTTC
TRBV12-3/TRBV12-4	many	NA	TRBJ2-7	CASSSRQSYEQYF	TGTGCCAGCAGTTCCCGACAGTCCTACGAGCAGTACTTC
TRBV12-3/TRBV12-4	many	NA	TRBJ1-2	CASSLKRDAPNYGYTF	TGTGCCAGCAGTCTGAAGCGGGACGCTCCGAACTATGGCTACACCTTC
TRBV28	many	NA	TRBJ1-1	CASSILNTEAFF	TGTGCCAGCAGCATTTTGAACACTGAAGCTTTCTTT
TRBV5-4	few	NA	TRBJ1-2	CASSLGVGGGGYTF	TGTGCCAGCAGCTTGGGGGTCGGGGGGGGCGGCTACACCTTC
TRBV29-1	NA	TRBD1	TRBJ1-2	CSVEITGGNYGYTF	TGCAGCGTTGAAATAACAGGGGGTAACTATGGCTACACCTTC
TRBV5-1	many	NA	TRBJ2-1	CASSLHSRDNEQFF	TGCGCCAGCAGCTTGCATAGCCGGGACAATGAGCAGTTCTTC
TRBV4-2	NA	NA	TRBJ2-2	CASSQERQKTGELFF	TGTGCCAGCAGCCAAGAGCGGCAGAAGACCGGGGAGCTGTTTTTT
TRBV9	few	TRBD1	TRBJ2-1	CASSAPGTASYNEQFF	TGTGCCAGCAGCGCCCCCGGGACAGCTTCCTACAATGAGCAGTTCTTC
TRBV5-1	many	TRBD1	TRBJ1-1	CATRDSQNTEAFF	TGCGCCACCCGGGACAGCCAGAACACTGAAGCTTTCTTT
TRBV27	many	TRBD2	TRBJ2-5	CASNRLAGGLETQYF	TGTGCCAGCAACCGACTAGCGGGGGGGCTGGAGACCCAGTACTTC
TRBV29-1	many	NA	TRBJ1-4	CSVRRTAVNEKLFF	TGCAGCGTTCGCCGGACAGCAGTTAATGAAAAACTGTTTTTT
TRBV9	many	TRBD2	TRBJ2-7	CASSPRLAGGNYEQYF	TGTGCCAGCAGCCCCCGACTAGCGGGAGGGAACTACGAGCAGTACTTC